Listed here are 24 T cell receptor beta chains from one sample, sequenced in a study of cytomegalovirus exposure and HLA in healthy donors. The PCR employed 60 Vbeta primers together with 13 Jbeta primers. Assay: immunoSEQ multiplex PCR; the TCRdb copy retains only in-frame clones and omits some. The repertoire consists of around 25,000 clones, with more than 75% occurring once and the leading ten covering approximately 4.5%. Sequencing was carried out using PBMCs. The receptor source for this set is a male donor in good health and CMV-seronegative.

The chain uses TRBV4-2 and TRBJ2-7; 8 positions agree with TRBD1. The CDR3 totals 16 residues. After removal of 1 base from V and 0 bases from J, the junction contained 5 bases not matched to a gene. Germline V lookup: CDR1 LGHNA, CDR2 YNFKEQ. CDR3 sequence (DNA): TGTGCCAGCAGCCAAGCCTCAGGGGGCGTCTCCTACGAGCAGTACTTC. Translating it yields CASSQASGGVSYEQYF.

This clone was seen only a few times. The chain has TRBV19 and TRBJ1-1, with a possible D match to TRBD1 (5 bases). The CDR3 loop spans 15 amino acids. Trimming pared 7 bases from V and 0 bases from J, leaving 15 bases between. Per germline, CDR1 LNHDA and CDR2 SQIVND (reference sequence). The CDR3 sequence: CASTREGDLNTEAFF. CDR3 DNA sequence: TGTGCCAGTACCCGAGAAGGGGATTTGAACACTGAAGCTTTCTTT.

The chain combines TRBV27 with TRBJ1-2; D is possibly TRBD1 (5 bases). Trimming pared 6 bases from V and 3 bases from J, leaving 11 bases between. The CDR3 is 13 amino acids. Germline CDR1 and CDR2: MNHEY and SMNVEV (reference sequence). CDR3 nucleotide sequence: TGTGCCAGCAGGGGGTTAGGGGACTATGGCTACACCTTC. The encoded protein is CASRGLGDYGYTF.

This clone was seen just once. V is TRBV4-2 and J is TRBJ2-5; TRBD2 agrees at 12 bases. Matching the DNA end better, TRBJ2-7 makes the J call doubtful. The germline gives CDR1 LGHNA, CDR2 YNFKEQ. The CDR3 length is 16 residues. In nucleotides, the CDR3 is TGTGCCAGCAGCCAAGACCCTAGCGGGGGGGCCTACGAGCAGTACTTC. It encodes CASSQDPSGGAYEQYF.

This clone was seen only a few times. This rearrangement joins TRBV4-1 to TRBJ2-3; 12 bases match TRBD2. CDR1 and CDR2 (germline): MGHRA, YSYEKL. This CDR3 has 19 residues. V was clipped by 0 bases and J by 2 bases; unmatched bases: 9. As DNA, the CDR3 is TGCGCCAGCAGCCAAGATTCGCTAGCGGGGGGGCTTAACACAGATACGCAGTATTTT. Translating it yields CASSQDSLAGGLNTDTQYF.

This clone was counted once. The chain is built from TRBV28 and TRBJ1-5; TRBD1 agrees at 9 bases. The V segment lost 6 bases and the J segment 6 bases; nucleotides outside the gene matches: 12. CDR1 and CDR2 (germline): MDHEN, SYDVKM. The CDR3 loop spans 16 amino acids. CDR3 residues: CASSPTGTGYGQPQHF. CDR3 nucleotide sequence: TGTGCCAGCAGCCCCACGGGGACAGGGTACGGTCAGCCCCAGCATTTT.

DNA for the CDR3: TGTGCCAGCAGCTTTCACCCGGGAGTAGTCTACGAGCAGTACTTC. It yields the protein CASSFHPGVVYEQYF. The chain links TRBV7-9 to TRBJ2-7, with a possible D match to TRBD2 (6 bases). The CDR3 covers 15 residues. Trimming took off 3 bases at V and 3 bases at J, with 15 bases between the two ends. Germline V lookup: CDR1 SEHNR, CDR2 FQNEAQ (reference sequence).

The V gene is TRBV2, the J gene TRBJ2-3, with 9 bases aligning to TRBD2. This CDR3 is built from 17 residues. V lost 2 bases, J lost 1 base, and 7 bases stayed unmatched. Germline values: CDR1 SNHLY, CDR2 FYNNEI. The CDR3 DNA is TGTGCCAGCAGTGAAACTAGCGGGTCAACCGGCACAGATACGCAGTATTTT. It yields the protein CASSETSGSTGTDTQYF. Based on the CDR3 plus reference TRBV2 and TRBJ2-3, the full variable domain is EPEVTQTPSHQVTQMGQEVILRCVPISNHLYFYWYRQILGQKVEFLVSFYNNEISEKSEIFDDQFSVERPDGSNFTLKIRSTKLEDSAMYFCASSETSGSTGTDTQYFGPGTRLTVL.

The chain couples TRBV18 to TRBJ2-7; TRBD1 matches 8 bases. The germline gives CDR1 KGHSH, CDR2 LQKENI. The V and J ends lost 5 bases and 1 base, in that order; junction bases with no gene match: 13. The CDR3 length is 17 residues. The CDR3 region is CASSFQRTGKTSYEQYF. In DNA form, the CDR3 reads TGTGCCAGCTCATTCCAGAGGACAGGGAAAACATCCTACGAGCAGTACTTC.

This chain uses TRBV2 with TRBJ2-5, with D perhaps matching TRBD1 (6 bases). V was pared by 7 bases and J by 3 bases, with 9 bases between. Germline-derived CDR1 and CDR2 are SNHLY and FYNNEI. The CDR3 extends over 12 amino acids. The CDR3 region is CASKRQEETQYF. The CDR3 DNA follows: TGTGCCAGCAAGCGACAGGAAGAGACCCAGTACTTC.

The chain employs TRBV28 and TRBJ2-3; 7 bases fit TRBD2. Trimming removed 0 bases from V and 2 bases from J; junction bases left unmatched: 5. Germline V lookup: CDR1 MDHEN, CDR2 SYDVKM. The CDR3 runs 16 residues. The CDR3 loop reads CASSLWGRGATDTQYF. Here the CDR3 DNA reads TGTGCCAGCAGTTTATGGGGGAGGGGCGCCACAGATACGCAGTATTTT.

The chain's CDR3 is CASTKTRQTGELFF. The CDR3 DNA reads TGTGCCAGCACGAAGACTAGGCAGACCGGGGAGCTGTTTTTT. The V and J genes are TRBV9 and TRBJ2-2, with D tentatively TRBD2 (6 bases). Deletions cut 6 bases from V and 5 bases from J, with 14 bases between. Germline loops: CDR1 SGDLS, CDR2 YYNGEE. CDR3 size: 14 residues.

The chain links TRBV2 to TRBJ1-1; D is perhaps TRBD1 (5 bases). The CDR3 has 15 residues. Trimming stripped 0 bases from V and 4 bases from J, with 12 bases between. Germline-derived CDR1 and CDR2 are SNHLY and FYNNEI. This CDR3 reads CASSEARGGTTEAFF. The CDR3, as DNA: TGTGCCAGCAGTGAAGCGCGGGGAGGGACCACTGAAGCTTTCTTT.

This chain links TRBV7-2 with TRBJ2-2, with 10 bases that match TRBD1. The junction had 1 base not matched to a gene; V was cut back by 4 bases and J by 5 bases. Germline-derived CDR1 and CDR2 are SGHTA and FQGNSA. There are 14 residues in the CDR3. CDR3 in amino acids: CASSSGQGTGELFF. DNA for the CDR3: TGTGCCAGCAGCTCGGGACAGGGGACCGGGGAGCTGTTTTTT.

The CDR3 DNA follows: TGTGCCAGCAGCAATCAGGGGACCTCCTACGAGCAGTACTTC. Translation: CASSNQGTSYEQYF. The genes are TRBV2 and TRBJ2-7; a weak D match, TRBD1 (6 bases). V lost 6 bases, J lost 0 bases, and 12 bases lay in between. Per the germline V gene, CDR1 is SNHLY and CDR2 is FYNNEI. The CDR3 spans 14 residues.

This clone turned up a few times. The chain employs TRBV19 and TRBJ2-1; 8 bases line up with TRBD1. The V and J ends lost 2 bases and 4 bases, in that order; junction bases with no gene match: 4. The CDR3 is 15 residues long. Germline V gene data show CDR1 as LNHDA and CDR2 as SQIVND (reference sequence). Here the CDR3 reads CASSILDREYNEQFF. CDR3 DNA sequence: TGTGCCAGTAGTATACTGGACAGGGAATACAATGAGCAGTTCTTC.

This sequence joins TRBV27 and TRBJ2-1; D is ambiguous. This CDR3 comprises 15 residues. Trimming removed 4 bases at V and 1 base at J, with 11 bases between. Germline values: CDR1 MNHEY, CDR2 SMNVEV (reference sequence). CDR3 residues: CASSSRTGSYNEQFF. The CDR3 DNA sequence: TGTGCCAGCAGTTCCCGTACCGGTTCCTACAATGAGCAGTTCTTC.

This sequence joins TRBV5-8 and TRBJ2-7; D may be TRBD1 (6 bases). Germline V gene data show CDR1 as SGHTS and CDR2 as YDEGEE. The CDR3 totals 14 residues. Trimming removed 0 bases at V and 2 bases at J, with 9 bases between. The CDR3 DNA reads TGTGCCAGCAGCTTGGCGGGACAAACCTACGAGCAGTACTTC. Its protein product is CASSLAGQTYEQYF. The variable domain in full, with the rest retrieved from reference TRBV5-8 and TRBJ2-7, is EAGVTQSPTHLIKTRGQQATLRCSPISGHTSVYWYQQALGLGLQFLLWYDEGEERNRGNFPPRFSGRQFPNYSSELNVNALELEDSALYLCASSLAGQTYEQYFGPGTRLTVT.

The chain employs TRBV11-2 and TRBJ2-5; D unresolved. CDR3 length: 13 residues. CDR1 is SGHAT and CDR2 is FQNNGV in the germline V gene. V lost 4 bases and J 3 bases, leaving 9 bases between the germline ends. CDR3 sequence: CASSSTSKETQYF. The CDR3 DNA is TGTGCCAGCAGCTCCACAAGTAAAGAGACCCAGTACTTC. The entire variable domain, with the rest obtained from reference TRBV11-2 and TRBJ2-5, is as follows: EAGVAQSPRYKIIEKRQSVAFWCNPISGHATLYWYQQILGQGPKLLIQFQNNGVVDDSQLPKDRFSAERLKGVDSTLKIQPAKLEDSAVYLCASSSTSKETQYFGPGTRLLVL.

The chain recombines TRBV19 with TRBJ2-3; perhaps TRBD2 as D (6 bases). The germline gives CDR1 LNHDA, CDR2 SQIVND (reference sequence). With 8 bases removed from V and 1 base from J, the gap between germline ends came to 10 bases. The CDR3 totals 13 residues. This CDR3 reads CASWGVGTDTQYF. CDR3 DNA: TGTGCCAGTTGGGGGGTTGGCACAGATACGCAGTATTTT.

This clone appeared once. V gene TRBV7-2 combines with J gene TRBJ2-7; no clear D. From germline, CDR1 is SGHTA and CDR2 FQGNSA. Trimming left V 1 base short and J 3 bases short, with 10 bases between. The CDR3 is 14 amino acids. CDR3 residues: CASSLEAGNYEQYF. CDR3 DNA: TGTGCCAGCAGCTTAGAGGCAGGCAACTACGAGCAGTACTTC.

The rearrangement joins TRBV7-2 to TRBJ2-7; possibly TRBD1 for D (5 bases). Trimming took 5 bases from V and 2 from J, leaving 13 bases between them. The CDR3 runs to 14 residues. The germline gives CDR1 SGHTA, CDR2 FQGNSA. The CDR3: CASSPWSGPYEQYF. Written as DNA, the CDR3 is TGTGCCAGCAGCCCCTGGTCAGGGCCCTACGAGCAGTACTTC.

In its sample, this clone was seen a few times. V usage is TRBV7-8 and J usage is TRBJ2-2; the D is unclear. CDR1 SGHVS and CDR2 FQNEAQ come from the germline V gene. Trimming removed 0 bases at V and 5 bases at J, with 7 bases between. The CDR3 extends over 14 amino acids. CDR3 sequence (DNA): TGTGCCAGCAGCTTAGCGGCCCGAACCGGGGAGCTGTTTTTT. Protein product: CASSLAARTGELFF.

The J gene is TRBJ2-2, the V gene TRBV13; 12 bases line up with TRBD2. Trimming removed 5 bases from V and 0 bases from J; junction bases left unmatched: 10. CDR3 length equals 19 residues. Looked up from germline, CDR1 is PRHDT and CDR2 is FYEKMQ (reference sequence). CDR3: CASSPETSGGYANTGELFF. For the CDR3, the DNA is TGTGCCAGCAGCCCAGAGACTAGCGGGGGATACGCGAACACCGGGGAGCTGTTTTTT.